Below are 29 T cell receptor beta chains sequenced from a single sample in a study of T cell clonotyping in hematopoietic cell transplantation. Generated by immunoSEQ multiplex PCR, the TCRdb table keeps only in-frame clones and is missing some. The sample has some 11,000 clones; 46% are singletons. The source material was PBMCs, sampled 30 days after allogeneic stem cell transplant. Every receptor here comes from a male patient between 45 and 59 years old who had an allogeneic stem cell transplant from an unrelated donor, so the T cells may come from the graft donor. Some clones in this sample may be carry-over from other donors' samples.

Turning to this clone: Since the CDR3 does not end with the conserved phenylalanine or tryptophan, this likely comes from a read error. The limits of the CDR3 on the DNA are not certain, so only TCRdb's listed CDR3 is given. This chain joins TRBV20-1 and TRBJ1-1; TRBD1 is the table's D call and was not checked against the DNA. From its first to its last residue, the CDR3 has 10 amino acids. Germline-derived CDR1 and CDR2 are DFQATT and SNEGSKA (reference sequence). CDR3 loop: CSASQQGVLL.

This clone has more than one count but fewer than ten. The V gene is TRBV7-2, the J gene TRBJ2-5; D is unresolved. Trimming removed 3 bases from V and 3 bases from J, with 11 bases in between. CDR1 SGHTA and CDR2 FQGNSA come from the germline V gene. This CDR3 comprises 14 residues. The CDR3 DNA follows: TGTGCCAGCAGCTTGATGAGCGCCGAAGAGACCCAGTACTTC. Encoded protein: CASSLMSAEETQYF.

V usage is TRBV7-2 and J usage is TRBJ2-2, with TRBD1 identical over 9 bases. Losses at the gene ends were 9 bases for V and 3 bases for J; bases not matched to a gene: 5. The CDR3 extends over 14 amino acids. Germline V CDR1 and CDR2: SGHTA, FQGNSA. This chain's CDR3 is CASSRQGDTGELFF. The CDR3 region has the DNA TGTGCCAGTAGCCGACAGGGGGACACCGGGGAGCTGTTTTTT.

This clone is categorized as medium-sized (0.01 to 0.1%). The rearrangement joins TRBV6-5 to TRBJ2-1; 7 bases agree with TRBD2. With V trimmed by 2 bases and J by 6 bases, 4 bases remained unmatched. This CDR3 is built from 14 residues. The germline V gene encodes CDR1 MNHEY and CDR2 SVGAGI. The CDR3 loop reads CASSYQRLANEQFF. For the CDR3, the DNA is TGTGCCAGCAGTTACCAGCGACTAGCCAATGAGCAGTTCTTC.

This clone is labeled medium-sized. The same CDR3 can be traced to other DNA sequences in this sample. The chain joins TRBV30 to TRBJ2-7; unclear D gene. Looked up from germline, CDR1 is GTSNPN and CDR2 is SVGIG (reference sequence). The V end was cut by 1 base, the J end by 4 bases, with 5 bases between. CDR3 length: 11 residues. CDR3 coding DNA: TGTGCCTGGAGTGGTCAATACGAGCAGTACTTC. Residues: CAWSGQYEQYF.

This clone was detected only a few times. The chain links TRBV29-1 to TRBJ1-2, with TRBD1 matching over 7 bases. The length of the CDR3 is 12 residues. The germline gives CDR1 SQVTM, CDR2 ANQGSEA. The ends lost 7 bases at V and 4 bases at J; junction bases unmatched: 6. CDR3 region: CSAGQDTYGYTF. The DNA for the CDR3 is TGCAGCGCTGGACAGGACACCTATGGCTACACCTTC.

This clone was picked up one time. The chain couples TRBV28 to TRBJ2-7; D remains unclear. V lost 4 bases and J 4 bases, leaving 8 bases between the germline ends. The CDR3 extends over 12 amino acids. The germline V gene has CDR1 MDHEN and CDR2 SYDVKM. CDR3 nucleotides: TGTGCCAGCAGTTGGGTGGGGTACGAGCAGTACTTC. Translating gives CASSWVGYEQYF. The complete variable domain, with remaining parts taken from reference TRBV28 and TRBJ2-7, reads DVKVTQSSRYLVKRTGEKVFLECVQDMDHENMFWYRQDPGLGLRLIYFSYDVKMKEKGDIPEGYSVSREKKERFSLILESASTNQTSMYLCASSWVGYEQYFGPGTRLTVT.

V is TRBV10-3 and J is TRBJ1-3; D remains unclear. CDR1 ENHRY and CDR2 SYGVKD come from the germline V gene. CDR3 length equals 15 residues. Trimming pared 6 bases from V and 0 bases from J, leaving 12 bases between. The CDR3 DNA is TGTGCCATCAGCAGAACTGCGAGCTCTGGAAACACCATATATTTT. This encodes CAISRTASSGNTIYF.

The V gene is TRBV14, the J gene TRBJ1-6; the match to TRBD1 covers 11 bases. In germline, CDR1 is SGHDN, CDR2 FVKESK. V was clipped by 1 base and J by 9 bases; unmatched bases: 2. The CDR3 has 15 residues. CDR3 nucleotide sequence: TGTGCCAGCAGCCAAGGGACAGGGGGCACTTCACCCCTCCACTTT. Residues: CASSQGTGGTSPLHF. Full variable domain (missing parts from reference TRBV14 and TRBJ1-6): EAGVTQFPSHSVIEKGQTVTLRCDPISGHDNLYWYRRVMGKEIKFLLHFVKESKQDESGMPNNRFLAERTGGTYSTLKVQPAELEDSGVYFCASSQGTGGTSPLHFGNGTRLTVT.

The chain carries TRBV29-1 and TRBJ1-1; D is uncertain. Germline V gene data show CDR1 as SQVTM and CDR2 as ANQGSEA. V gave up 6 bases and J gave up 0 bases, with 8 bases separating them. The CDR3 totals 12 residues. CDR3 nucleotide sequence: TGCAGCGTCACCAACATGAACACTGAAGCTTTCTTT. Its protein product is CSVTNMNTEAFF.

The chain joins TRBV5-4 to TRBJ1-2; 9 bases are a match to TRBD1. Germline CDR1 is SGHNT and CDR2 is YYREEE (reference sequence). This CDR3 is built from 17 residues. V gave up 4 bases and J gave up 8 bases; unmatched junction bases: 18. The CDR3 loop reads CASSPTGGGQRVRGYTF. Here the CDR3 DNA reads TGTGCCAGCAGCCCGACAGGGGGTGGCCAAAGGGTGCGGGGCTACACCTTC.

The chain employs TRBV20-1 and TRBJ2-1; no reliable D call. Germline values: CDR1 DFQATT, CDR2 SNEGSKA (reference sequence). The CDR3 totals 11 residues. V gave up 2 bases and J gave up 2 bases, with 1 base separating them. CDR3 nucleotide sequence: TGCAGTGCTAGACCCTACAATGAGCAGTTCTTC. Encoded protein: CSARPYNEQFF.

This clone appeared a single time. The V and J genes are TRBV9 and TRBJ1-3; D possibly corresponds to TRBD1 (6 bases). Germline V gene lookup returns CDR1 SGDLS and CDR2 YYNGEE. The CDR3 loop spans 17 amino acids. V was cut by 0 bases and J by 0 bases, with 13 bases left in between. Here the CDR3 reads CASSVVGAANSGNTIYF. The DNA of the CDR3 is TGTGCCAGCAGCGTAGTGGGGGCCGCCAACTCTGGAAACACCATATATTTT.

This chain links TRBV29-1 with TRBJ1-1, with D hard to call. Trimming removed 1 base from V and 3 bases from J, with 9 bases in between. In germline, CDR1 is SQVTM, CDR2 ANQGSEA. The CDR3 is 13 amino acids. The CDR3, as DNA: TGCAGCGTTGAAGTGGGGAGGGACACTGAAGCTTTCTTT. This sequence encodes CSVEVGRDTEAFF.

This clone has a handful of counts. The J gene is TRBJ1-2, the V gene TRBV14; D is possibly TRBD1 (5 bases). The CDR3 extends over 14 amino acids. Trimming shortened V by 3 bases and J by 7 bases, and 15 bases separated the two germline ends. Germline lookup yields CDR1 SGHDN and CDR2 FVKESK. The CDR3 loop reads CASSQLGVGGGYTF. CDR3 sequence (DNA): TGTGCCAGCAGCCAGTTAGGGGTAGGCGGTGGCTACACCTTC. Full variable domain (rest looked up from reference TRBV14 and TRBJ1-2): EAGVTQFPSHSVIEKGQTVTLRCDPISGHDNLYWYRRVMGKEIKFLLHFVKESKQDESGMPNNRFLAERTGGTYSTLKVQPAELEDSGVYFCASSQLGVGGGYTFGSGTRLTVV.

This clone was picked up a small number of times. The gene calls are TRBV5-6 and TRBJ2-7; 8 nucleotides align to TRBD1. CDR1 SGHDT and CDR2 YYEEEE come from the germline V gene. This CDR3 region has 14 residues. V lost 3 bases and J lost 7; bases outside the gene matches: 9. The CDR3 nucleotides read TGTGCCAGCAGCTGGGAGACAGGGGAGGAGGAGCAGTACTTC. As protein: CASSWETGEEEQYF.

CDR3 loop: CASSQSGRGSRAKNIQYF. For the CDR3, the DNA is TGCGCCAGCAGTCAATCCGGCAGGGGATCGAGAGCCAAAAACATTCAGTACTTC. This rearrangement joins TRBV23-1 to TRBJ2-4; TRBD1 is a possible D gene (6 bases). TRBV23-1 is marked as an open reading frame, function uncertain. Between the trimmed V and J ends, which lost 0 bases and 0 bases, there was a span of 15 bases. CDR3 length: 18 residues.

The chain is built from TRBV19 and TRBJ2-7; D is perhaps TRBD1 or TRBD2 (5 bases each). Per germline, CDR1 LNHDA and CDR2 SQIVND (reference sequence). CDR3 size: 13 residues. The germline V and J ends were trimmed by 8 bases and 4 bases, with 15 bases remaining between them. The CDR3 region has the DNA TGTGCCAGTTCAGGGACCCCGGGTTACGAGCAGTACTTC. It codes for CASSGTPGYEQYF. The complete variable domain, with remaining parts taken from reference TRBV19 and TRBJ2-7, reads DGGITQSPKYLFRKEGQNVTLSCEQNLNHDAMYWYRQDPGQGLRLIYYSQIVNDFQKGDIAEGYSVSREKKESFPLTVTSAQKNPTAFYLCASSGTPGYEQYFGPGTRLTVT.

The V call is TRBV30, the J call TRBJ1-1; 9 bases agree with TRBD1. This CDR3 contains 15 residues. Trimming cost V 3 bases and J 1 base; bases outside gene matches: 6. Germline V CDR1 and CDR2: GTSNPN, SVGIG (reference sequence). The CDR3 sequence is CAWRESDRGNTEAFF. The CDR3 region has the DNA TGTGCCTGGAGGGAGTCGGACAGGGGGAACACTGAAGCTTTCTTT.

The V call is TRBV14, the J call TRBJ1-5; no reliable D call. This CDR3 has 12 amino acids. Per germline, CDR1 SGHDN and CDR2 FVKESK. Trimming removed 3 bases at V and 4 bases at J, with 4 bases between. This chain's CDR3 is CASSQINQPQHF. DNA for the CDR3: TGTGCCAGCAGCCAGATTAATCAGCCCCAGCATTTT.

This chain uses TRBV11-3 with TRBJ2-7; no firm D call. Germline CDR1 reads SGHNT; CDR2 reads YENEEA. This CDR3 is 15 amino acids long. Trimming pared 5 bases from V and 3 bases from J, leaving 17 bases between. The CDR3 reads CASSLRWGPNYEQYF. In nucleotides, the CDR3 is TGTGCCAGCAGCCTACGCTGGGGTCCCAACTACGAGCAGTACTTC.

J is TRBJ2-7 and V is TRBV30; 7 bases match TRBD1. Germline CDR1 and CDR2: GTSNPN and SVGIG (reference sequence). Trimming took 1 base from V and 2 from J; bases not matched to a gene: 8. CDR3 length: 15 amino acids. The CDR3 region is CAWSEPRTGAYEQYF. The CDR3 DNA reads TGTGCCTGGAGTGAACCCCGGACAGGAGCCTACGAGCAGTACTTC. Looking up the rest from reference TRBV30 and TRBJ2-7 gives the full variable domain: SQTIHQWPATLVQPVGSPLSLECTVEGTSNPNLYWYRQAAGRGLQLLFYSVGIGQISSEVPQNLSASRPQDRQFILSSKKLLLSDSGFYLCAWSEPRTGAYEQYFGPGTRLTVT.

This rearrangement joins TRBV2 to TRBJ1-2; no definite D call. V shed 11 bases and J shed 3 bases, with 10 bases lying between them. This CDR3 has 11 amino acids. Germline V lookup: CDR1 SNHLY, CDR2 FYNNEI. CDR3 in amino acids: CAGEGYYGYTF. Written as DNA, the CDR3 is TGTGCCGGTGAAGGTTACTATGGCTACACCTTC.

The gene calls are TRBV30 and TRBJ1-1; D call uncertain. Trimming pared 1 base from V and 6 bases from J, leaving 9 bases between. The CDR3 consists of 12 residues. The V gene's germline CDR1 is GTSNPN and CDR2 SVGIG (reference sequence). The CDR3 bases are TGTGCCTGGAGTGGGGCAGGTCCTGAAGCTTTCTTT. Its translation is CAWSGAGPEAFF. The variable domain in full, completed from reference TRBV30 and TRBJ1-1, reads SQTIHQWPATLVQPVGSPLSLECTVEGTSNPNLYWYRQAAGRGLQLLFYSVGIGQISSEVPQNLSASRPQDRQFILSSKKLLLSDSGFYLCAWSGAGPEAFFGQGTRLTVV.

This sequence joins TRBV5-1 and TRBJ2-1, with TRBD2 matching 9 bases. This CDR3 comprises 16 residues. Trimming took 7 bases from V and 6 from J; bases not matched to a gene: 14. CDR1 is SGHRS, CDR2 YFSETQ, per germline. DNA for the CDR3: TGCGCCAGCCGCACCCGGTCCCTAGCGGGGTCCAATGAGCAGTTCTTC. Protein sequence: CASRTRSLAGSNEQFF. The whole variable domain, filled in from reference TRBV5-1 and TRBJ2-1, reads KAGVTQTPRYLIKTRGQQVTLSCSPISGHRSVSWYQQTPGQGLQFLFEYFSETQRNKGNFPGRFSGRQFSNSRSEMNVSTLELGDSALYLCASRTRSLAGSNEQFFGPGTRLTVL.

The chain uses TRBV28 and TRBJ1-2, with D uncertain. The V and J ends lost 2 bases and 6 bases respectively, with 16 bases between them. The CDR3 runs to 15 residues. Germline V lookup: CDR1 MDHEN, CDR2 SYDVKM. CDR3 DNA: TGTGCCAGCAGTTTACCTTGGACGGATTCGAATGGCTACACCTTC. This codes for CASSLPWTDSNGYTF.

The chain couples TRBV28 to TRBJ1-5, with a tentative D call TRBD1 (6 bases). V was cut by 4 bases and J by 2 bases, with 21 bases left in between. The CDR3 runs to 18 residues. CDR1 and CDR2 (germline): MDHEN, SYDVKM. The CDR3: CASSSPSTGAVGNQPQHF. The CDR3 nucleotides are TGTGCCAGCAGTTCCCCCTCGACGGGGGCGGTGGGCAATCAGCCCCAGCATTTT.

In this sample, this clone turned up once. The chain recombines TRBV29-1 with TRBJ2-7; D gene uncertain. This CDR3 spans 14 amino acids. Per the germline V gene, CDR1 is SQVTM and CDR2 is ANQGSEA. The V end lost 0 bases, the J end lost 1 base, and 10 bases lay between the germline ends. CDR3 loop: CSVEERTASYEQYF. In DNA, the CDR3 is TGCAGCGTTGAAGAGAGGACGGCTTCCTACGAGCAGTACTTC.

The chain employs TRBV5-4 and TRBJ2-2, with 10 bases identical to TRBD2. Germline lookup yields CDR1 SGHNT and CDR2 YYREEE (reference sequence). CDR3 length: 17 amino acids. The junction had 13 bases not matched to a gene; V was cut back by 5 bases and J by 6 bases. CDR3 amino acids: CASSNPQGLARPGELFF. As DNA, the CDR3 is TGTGCCAGCAGTAACCCGCAGGGACTAGCGCGACCCGGGGAGCTGTTTTTT.